One sample yielded the 23 T cell receptor beta chains listed below, sequenced in a study of PD-1 blockade in classical Hodgkin lymphoma. Time point noted: cycle 4 day 1 (C4D1), after 6 weeks of nivolumab. Every one of the patients relapsed after autologous stem cell transplantation (brentuximab vedotin exposure was variable). Assay used: immunoSEQ multiplex PCR; TCRdb lists only in-frame clones, some missing. This table holds almost 95,000 clones, nearly 85% found once. This sample comprised peripheral blood mononuclear cells (PBMCs), obtained before the fourth cycle of nivolumab. The receptors come from a human donor with classical Hodgkin lymphoma.

The chain uses TRBV5-6 and TRBJ1-5; D gene ambiguous. The germline V gene has CDR1 SGHDT and CDR2 YYEEEE. Trimming cost V 3 bases and J 1 base, with 17 bases left between them. This CDR3 spans 17 amino acids. In nucleotides, the CDR3 is TGTGCCAGCAGCTGGGGAGGTACACCGGGGAGCAATCAGCCCCAGCATTTT. Its protein is CASSWGGTPGSNQPQHF.

The rearrangement links TRBV9 to TRBJ2-7; D not resolved. V was shortened by 0 bases and J by 6 bases, with 10 bases between the two germline ends. The CDR3 has 13 residues. The V gene's germline CDR1 is SGDLS and CDR2 YYNGEE. The CDR3, as DNA: TGTGCCAGCAGCGTAGGGCAGGTGACCGAGCAGTACTTC. Encoded protein: CASSVGQVTEQYF.

The chain has TRBV21-1 and TRBJ2-5; the tabulated D call, TRBD2, remains unverified against the DNA. TRBV21-1 is classified as a pseudogene. The length of the CDR3 is 17 residues. CDR3 sequence: CASSKEGASGREETQYF. DNA of the CDR3: TGTGCCAGCAGCAAAGAAGGGGCTAGCGGGAGAGAAGAGACCCAGTACTTC.

V gene TRBV7-9 combines with J gene TRBJ2-2; TRBD1 might be the D (5 bases). The CDR3 consists of 15 residues. Germline loops: CDR1 SEHNR, CDR2 FQNEAQ (reference sequence). The V and J ends lost 2 bases and 5 bases respectively, with 12 bases between them. The DNA for the CDR3 is TGTGCCAGCAGCTTACAAGGGGTCGGTACCGGGGAGCTGTTTTTT. Its translation: CASSLQGVGTGELFF.

The V and J genes are TRBV18 and TRBJ1-1; D unresolved. Trimming pared 4 bases from V and 5 bases from J, leaving 14 bases between. Germline V gives CDR1 KGHSH, CDR2 LQKENI. The CDR3 has 14 residues. The CDR3 loop reads CASSQSVGRTEAFF. The CDR3, as DNA: TGTGCCAGCTCACAAAGCGTTGGGAGGACTGAAGCTTTCTTT.

This clone was seen only once. This chain links TRBV27 with TRBJ1-2, with D unclear. CDR1 is MNHEY, CDR2 SMNVEV, per germline (reference sequence). The CDR3 length is 14 residues. The V end was cut by 8 bases, the J end by 5 bases, with 18 bases between. DNA for the CDR3: TGTGCCAGCGCCGGGTCAGACGTTGGATATGGCTACACCTTC. Residues: CASAGSDVGYGYTF.

This clone occurred a few times. The CDR3 DNA is TGTGCCAGCAGTACGACAGGGGTCGGCTACACCTTC. Translating gives CASSTTGVGYTF. The chain employs TRBV28 and TRBJ1-2, with 8 bases identical to TRBD1. From germline, CDR1 is MDHEN and CDR2 SYDVKM. The CDR3 has 12 amino acids. V dropped 5 bases and J dropped 8; count of bases not matched to a gene: 4.

The chain is built from TRBV5-1 and TRBJ2-5; a weak D match, TRBD1 (6 bases). The germline gives CDR1 SGHRS, CDR2 YFSETQ. The CDR3 is 15 residues long. V lost 1 base, J lost 4 bases, and 14 bases lay in between. CDR3 sequence: CASSLQGTFGETQYF. DNA of the CDR3: TGCGCCAGCAGCTTGCAGGGGACATTTGGAGAGACCCAGTACTTC.

The V gene is TRBV2, the J gene TRBJ1-5; D may be TRBD1 (5 bases). V was cut by 6 bases and J by 4 bases, with 13 bases left in between. Germline CDR1 is SNHLY and CDR2 is FYNNEI. The CDR3 extends over 14 amino acids. The CDR3 DNA follows: TGTGCCAGCAGCGGGGACGTCCCGAATCAGCCCCAGCATTTT. Residues: CASSGDVPNQPQHF. The full variable domain, with the rest looked up from reference TRBV2 and TRBJ1-5, is EPEVTQTPSHQVTQMGQEVILRCVPISNHLYFYWYRQILGQKVEFLVSFYNNEISEKSEIFDDQFSVERPDGSNFTLKIRSTKLEDSAMYFCASSGDVPNQPQHFGDGTRLSIL.

The rearrangement uses TRBV19 and TRBJ2-4, with a tentative D call TRBD1 (7 bases). This CDR3 region has 19 residues. Trimming took 4 bases from V and 0 from J, leaving 22 bases between them. Germline CDR1 LNHDA, CDR2 SQIVND (reference sequence). Here the CDR3 reads CASSTSHGGTDLAKNIQYF. In DNA, the CDR3 is TGTGCCAGTAGTACGTCCCACGGAGGGACAGACTTAGCCAAAAACATTCAGTACTTC.

This sequence joins TRBV6-6 and TRBJ1-2, with a weak D call TRBD1 (5 bases). The V end was cut by 6 bases, the J end by 7 bases, with 21 bases between. This CDR3 is 15 amino acids long. The germline gives CDR1 MNHNY, CDR2 SVGAGI (reference sequence). The CDR3 is CASRPRSGRGGGYTF. CDR3 DNA: TGTGCCAGCAGACCTAGATCAGGGAGAGGAGGTGGCTACACCTTC.

This clone was observed a handful of times. The chain couples TRBV5-4 to TRBJ1-2; 8 positions agree with TRBD1. CDR1 and CDR2 (germline): SGHNT, YYREEE (reference sequence). The CDR3 length is 15 residues. V was pared by 1 base and J by 4 bases, with 6 bases of the junction left unmatched. The DNA for the CDR3 is TGTGCCAGCAGCTTGTCAGGGGGCTCTTCCTATGGCTACACCTTC. It translates to CASSLSGGSSYGYTF. The variable domain in full, with the rest retrieved from reference TRBV5-4 and TRBJ1-2, is ETGVTQSPTHLIKTRGQQVTLRCSSQSGHNTVSWYQQALGQGPQFIFQYYREEENGRGNFPPRFSGLQFPNYSSELNVNALELDDSALYLCASSLSGGSSYGYTFGSGTRLTVV.

This rearrangement joins TRBV27 to TRBJ2-3; 9 bases map to TRBD2. Per the germline V gene, CDR1 is MNHEY and CDR2 is SMNVEV (reference sequence). With 4 bases clipped from V and 4 bases from J, the junction kept 12 bases outside the gene matches. This CDR3 is 17 amino acids long. CDR3 bases: TGTGCCAGCAGTTCTTCTGCCATAGCGGGAGCTGCAGATACGCAGTATTTT. Its translation is CASSSSAIAGAADTQYF.

V usage is TRBV5-4 and J usage is TRBJ2-7; 12 bases are a match to TRBD2. The CDR3 loop spans 15 amino acids. CDR1 is SGHNT, CDR2 YYREEE, per germline (reference sequence). V gave up 4 bases and J gave up 2 bases; unmatched junction bases: 4. The chain's CDR3 is CASSPGLAGTYEQYF. The CDR3 DNA reads as TGTGCCAGCAGCCCCGGACTAGCGGGGACCTACGAGCAGTACTTC.

V is TRBV11-3 and J is TRBJ2-1, with 9 bases identical to TRBD2. Trimming took 1 base from V and 10 from J; bases not matched to a gene: 8. CDR1 SGHNT and CDR2 YENEEA come from the germline V gene. The CDR3 length is 15 residues. The CDR3 DNA sequence: TGTGCCAGCAGCTTAGGACCAGCGGGAGGAGGGGAGCAGTTCTTC. Encoded protein: CASSLGPAGGGEQFF.

The chain uses TRBV6-4 and TRBJ2-2, with a tentative D call TRBD2 (6 bases). CDR1 is MRHNA, CDR2 SNTAGT, per germline. This CDR3 is 15 amino acids long. V was clipped by 0 bases and J by 7 bases, with 12 bases between them. This CDR3 reads CASSDSGRTYGELFF. DNA for the CDR3: TGTGCCAGCAGTGACTCCGGGAGAACTTACGGGGAGCTGTTTTTT.

This sequence joins TRBV4-3 and TRBJ1-2; D is undetermined. From germline, CDR1 is LGHNA and CDR2 YSLEER. V was shortened by 0 bases and J by 2 bases, with 7 bases between the two germline ends. The CDR3 contains 14 residues. This CDR3 reads CASSQDKANYGYTF. The CDR3, as DNA: TGCGCCAGCAGCCAAGATAAGGCGAACTATGGCTACACCTTC.

The chain combines TRBV6-1 with TRBJ1-5; TRBD1 is a possible D gene (5 bases). This CDR3 has 13 residues. CDR1 is MNHNS, CDR2 SASEGT, per germline. Trimming shortened V by 4 bases and J by 5 bases, and 9 bases separated the two germline ends. CDR3: CASSVRGDQPQHF. The CDR3 bases are TGTGCCAGCAGTGTCCGGGGGGATCAGCCCCAGCATTTT.

V gene TRBV5-6 combines with J gene TRBJ1-5; possible D gene TRBD1, 6 bases. CDR3 length: 15 residues. Trimming cost V 4 bases and J 9 bases, with 20 bases left between them. From germline, CDR1 is SGHDT and CDR2 YYEEEE. CDR3 loop: CASSLGDTRGAPQHF. Written as DNA, the CDR3 is TGTGCCAGCAGCCTCGGGGACACGAGGGGTGCGCCCCAGCATTTT.

The genes are TRBV2 and TRBJ2-2, with 9 bases lining up with TRBD1. The CDR3 loop spans 14 amino acids. CDR1 is SNHLY, CDR2 FYNNEI, per germline. Unmatched junction bases numbered 2, after V lost 9 bases and J lost 0 bases. CDR3 loop: CASGQGTNTGELFF. The CDR3 bases are TGTGCCAGTGGACAGGGGACGAACACCGGGGAGCTGTTTTTT.

This chain joins TRBV18 and TRBJ2-7; 10 nucleotides agree with TRBD1. This CDR3 spans 16 amino acids. After removal of 2 bases from V and 3 bases from J, the junction contained 7 bases not matched to a gene. Germline loops: CDR1 KGHSH, CDR2 LQKENI. CDR3 region: CASSPGGQGSVYEQYF. In nucleotides, the CDR3 is TGTGCCAGCTCACCAGGGGGACAGGGGAGTGTCTACGAGCAGTACTTC.

This clone showed up just a few times. The V gene is TRBV10-1, the J gene TRBJ1-2, with 8 bases aligning to TRBD1. Germline V gene sequence: CDR1 WNHNN, CDR2 SYGVQD (reference sequence). The CDR3 sequence is 14 residues long. The J segment lost 1 base and the V segment lost 4 bases, leaving 2 bases of the junction unmatched. CDR3 in amino acids: CASSGQGNNYGYTF. The DNA for the CDR3 is TGCGCCAGCAGTGGACAGGGGAATAACTATGGCTACACCTTC.

The chain carries TRBV15 and TRBJ2-1; D perhaps matches TRBD2 (6 bases). The V end lost 0 bases, the J end lost 9 bases, and 12 bases lay between the germline ends. The CDR3 loop spans 14 amino acids. Germline V gene lookup returns CDR1 LNHNV and CDR2 YYDKDF (reference sequence). CDR3 bases: TGTGCCACCAGCAGAGATCCGGGGAGGCGTGAGCAGTTCTTC. Protein product: CATSRDPGRREQFF.